This passage covers 22 T cell receptor beta chains from one sample sequenced in a study of cytomegalovirus exposure and HLA in healthy donors. Sequencing used immunoSEQ multiplex PCR; TCRdb keeps in-frame clones, though not all of them. The sample records about 120,000 clones, over 65% being singletons. The sequenced material came from PBMCs. The receptors come from a woman under 40 in good health and CMV-seronegative.

This clone was seen just once. The V and J genes are TRBV2 and TRBJ1-1, with 8 bases matching TRBD1. The germline V gene has CDR1 SNHLY and CDR2 FYNNEI. The CDR3 is 14 amino acids. The V and J ends lost 7 bases and 1 base, in that order; junction bases with no gene match: 5. Here the CDR3 reads CASTGDRKNTEAFF. CDR3 DNA sequence: TGTGCCAGCACAGGGGACAGGAAGAACACTGAAGCTTTCTTT.

The CDR3, as DNA: TGTGCCTGGAGTGTAAACCGGGGTTTTGTTAACAATCAGCCCCAGCATTTT. This encodes CAWSVNRGFVNNQPQHF. V is TRBV30 and J is TRBJ1-5, with D hard to call. The V and J ends lost 0 bases and 3 bases respectively, with 18 bases between them. The CDR3 is made up of 17 amino acids. CDR1 is GTSNPN and CDR2 is SVGIG in the germline V gene (reference sequence).

The chain joins TRBV6-1 to TRBJ1-2; possibly TRBD1 for D (5 bases). The CDR3 spans 14 residues. V was cut by 7 bases and J by 0 bases, with 12 bases left in between. The germline V gene encodes CDR1 MNHNS and CDR2 SASEGT. CDR3 DNA sequence: TGTGCCAGCATCGCAGGGCCAGCTAACTATGGCTACACCTTC. Translation gives CASIAGPANYGYTF.

The chain is built from TRBV18 and TRBJ1-2; D unclear. Germline V gene lookup returns CDR1 KGHSH and CDR2 LQKENI. CDR3 size: 11 residues. Trimming took off 6 bases at V and 5 bases at J, with 7 bases between the two ends. The CDR3 loop is CASSREYGYTF. In nucleotides, the CDR3 is TGTGCCAGCTCCCGGGAATATGGCTACACCTTC. Drawing the rest from reference TRBV18 and TRBJ1-2, the complete variable domain is NAGVMQNPRHLVRRRGQEARLRCSPMKGHSHVYWYRQLPEEGLKFMVYLQKENIIDESGMPKERFSAEFPKEGPSILRIQQVVRGDSAAYFCASSREYGYTFGSGTRLTVV.

As to this clone: Distinct nucleotide sequences in the sample also encode this CDR3. The CDR3 DNA reads TGTGCCAGCAGCTTCGGGCAGGGTCGGGAGACCCAGTACTTC. Its translation: CASSFGQGRETQYF. This sequence joins TRBV5-6 and TRBJ2-5; weak D call: TRBD1 (5 bases). Germline assignment: CDR1 SGHDT and CDR2 YYEEEE. The CDR3 is 14 amino acids. V gave up 2 bases and J gave up 5 bases, with 13 bases separating them.

This chain uses TRBV5-1 with TRBJ2-1, with 8 positions matching TRBD2. CDR3 size: 15 residues. Germline V lookup: CDR1 SGHRS, CDR2 YFSETQ. The junction had 6 bases not matched to a gene; V was cut back by 7 bases and J by 0 bases. CDR3 DNA sequence: TGCGCCAGCCGGGAGGGGGGGAGCTCCTACAATGAGCAGTTCTTC. Its translation is CASREGGSSYNEQFF. Full variable domain (missing parts from reference TRBV5-1 and TRBJ2-1): KAGVTQTPRYLIKTRGQQVTLSCSPISGHRSVSWYQQTPGQGLQFLFEYFSETQRNKGNFPGRFSGRQFSNSRSEMNVSTLELGDSALYLCASREGGSSYNEQFFGPGTRLTVL.

The chain links TRBV5-4 to TRBJ2-5; 14 bases are a match to TRBD2. With 1 base clipped from V and 5 bases from J, the junction kept 1 base outside the gene matches. The CDR3 is 15 amino acids. CDR1 SGHNT and CDR2 YYREEE come from the germline V gene (reference sequence). CDR3 bases: TGTGCCAGCAGCTTGAGACTAGCGGGGGGGGAGACCCAGTACTTC. It is translated as CASSLRLAGGETQYF.

The chain links TRBV6-5 to TRBJ2-2; D may be TRBD2 (6 bases). The CDR3 loop spans 16 amino acids. V dropped 2 bases and J dropped 1 base, with 11 bases sitting between them. The germline V gene has CDR1 MNHEY and CDR2 SVGAGI. CDR3 nucleotide sequence: TGTGCCAGCAGTTACGTCGGGACTGGGAACACCGGGGAGCTGTTTTTT. Translating gives CASSYVGTGNTGELFF.

The chain has TRBV11-3 and TRBJ1-1, with D perhaps TRBD1 (6 bases). There are 13 residues in the CDR3. Germline CDR1 and CDR2: SGHNT and YENEEA. The V gene lost 5 bases and the J gene lost 4 bases, with 11 bases spanning the gap. The CDR3 is CASSQGNGTEAFF. The CDR3 DNA reads TGTGCCAGCAGCCAGGGGAATGGCACTGAAGCTTTCTTT.

The J gene is TRBJ2-6, the V gene TRBV7-9; no clear D gene. The CDR3 consists of 14 residues. Trimming removed 3 bases at V and 4 bases at J, with 7 bases between. CDR1 and CDR2 (germline): SEHNR, FQNEAQ (reference sequence). The CDR3 nucleotides read TGTGCCAGCAGCTTGATGGGCGGGGCCAACGTCCTGACTTTC. It yields the protein CASSLMGGANVLTF.

V and J are TRBV18 and TRBJ2-7; possible D gene TRBD1, 5 bases. This CDR3 region has 15 residues. V was trimmed by 2 bases and J by 3 bases, leaving 14 bases between them. In germline, CDR1 is KGHSH, CDR2 LQKENI. The CDR3 DNA reads as TGTGCCAGCTCACCAGGGGAACAGGAGATCTACGAGCAGTACTTC. Protein: CASSPGEQEIYEQYF. The variable domain in full, completed from reference TRBV18 and TRBJ2-7, reads NAGVMQNPRHLVRRRGQEARLRCSPMKGHSHVYWYRQLPEEGLKFMVYLQKENIIDESGMPKERFSAEFPKEGPSILRIQQVVRGDSAAYFCASSPGEQEIYEQYFGPGTRLTVT.

The chain joins TRBV5-1 to TRBJ1-1; D remains unclear. The CDR3 length is 17 residues. V was pared by 5 bases and J by 1 base, with 21 bases between. The germline gives CDR1 SGHRS, CDR2 YFSETQ. CDR3 in amino acids: CASRYPPAREKNTEAFF. For the CDR3, the DNA is TGCGCCAGCAGATATCCCCCGGCCCGGGAAAAGAACACTGAAGCTTTCTTT.

This chain connects TRBV9 to TRBJ1-2; D may be TRBD1 (5 bases). CDR3 length: 14 amino acids. Trimming took off 4 bases at V and 5 bases at J, with 15 bases between the two ends. From germline, CDR1 is SGDLS and CDR2 YYNGEE. The CDR3 coding sequence is TGTGCCAGCAGCCCCCAGGGAGGAGGATATGGCTACACCTTC. It encodes CASSPQGGGYGYTF.

This clone occurred a few times. The chain uses TRBV27 and TRBJ2-5; D may be TRBD1 (5 bases). The CDR3 length is 15 residues. CDR1 MNHEY and CDR2 SMNVEV come from the germline V gene (reference sequence). The V gene lost 5 bases and the J gene lost 5 bases, with 18 bases spanning the gap. The CDR3 DNA is TGTGCCAGCAGTCCCGCCCGACAGTGGTTGGAGACCCAGTACTTC. This codes for CASSPARQWLETQYF.

V gene TRBV19 combines with J gene TRBJ1-5; no firm D call. Trimming shortened V by 2 bases and J by 2 bases, and 7 bases separated the two germline ends. CDR1 is LNHDA and CDR2 is SQIVND in the germline V gene (reference sequence). This CDR3 spans 14 amino acids. The CDR3 loop reads CASSIRTGNQPQHF. CDR3 DNA: TGTGCCAGTAGTATAAGAACAGGCAATCAGCCCCAGCATTTT.

The V gene is TRBV4-2, the J gene TRBJ1-4, with 8 positions matching TRBD1. Germline V lookup: CDR1 LGHNA, CDR2 YNFKEQ. With V trimmed by 2 bases and J by 6 bases, 5 bases remained unmatched. This CDR3 is built from 15 residues. CDR3 in DNA: TGTGCCAGCAGCCAAACTACAGGGGGGCATGAAAAACTGTTTTTT. Translation: CASSQTTGGHEKLFF.

This clone was observed once. This rearrangement joins TRBV15 to TRBJ1-2; tentative D call: TRBD1 (6 bases). Germline V CDR1 and CDR2: LNHNV, YYDKDF (reference sequence). V was shortened by 0 bases and J by 1 base, with 12 bases between the two germline ends. The CDR3 is made up of 16 amino acids. As DNA, the CDR3 is TGTGCCACCAGCAGAGATCGGACAGATCTTAACTATGGCTACACCTTC. Translation gives CATSRDRTDLNYGYTF.

The V call is TRBV19, the J call TRBJ2-3; possibly TRBD2 for D (5 bases). Between the trimmed V and J ends, which lost 4 bases and 8 bases, there was a span of 16 bases. This CDR3 comprises 14 residues. Germline CDR1 and CDR2: LNHDA and SQIVND (reference sequence). The CDR3 region is CASSRGSALGTQYF. DNA for the CDR3: TGTGCCAGTAGTAGAGGGTCAGCGCTGGGTACGCAGTATTTT.

CDR3 in DNA: TGTGCCAGTACCCCCGGCCCCTTCAGGCGGGGGGCCTACAATGAGCAGTTCTTC. Amino acid sequence: CASTPGPFRRGAYNEQFF. The V call is TRBV19, the J call TRBJ2-1, with 8 bases identical to TRBD2. Germline CDR1 is LNHDA and CDR2 is SQIVND (reference sequence). After removal of 7 bases from V and 2 bases from J, the junction contained 16 bases not matched to a gene. The CDR3 is 18 amino acids. The full variable domain, with the rest looked up from reference TRBV19 and TRBJ2-1, is DGGITQSPKYLFRKEGQNVTLSCEQNLNHDAMYWYRQDPGQGLRLIYYSQIVNDFQKGDIAEGYSVSREKKESFPLTVTSAQKNPTAFYLCASTPGPFRRGAYNEQFFGPGTRLTVL.

The chain recombines TRBV6-5 with TRBJ1-5; TRBD1 might be the D (5 bases). CDR1 MNHEY and CDR2 SVGAGI come from the germline V gene. The CDR3 is made up of 14 amino acids. V lost 2 bases and J 4 bases, leaving 9 bases between the germline ends. In DNA, the CDR3 is TGTGCCAGCAGTTACCGGCAGGGTAATCAGCCCCAGCATTTT. This translates into CASSYRQGNQPQHF.

V usage is TRBV19 and J usage is TRBJ2-7; TRBD1 aligns across 7 bases. The V gene end was trimmed by 5 bases and the J gene end by 0 bases; junction bases not matched to a gene: 7. CDR3 length: 15 amino acids. The germline gives CDR1 LNHDA, CDR2 SQIVND (reference sequence). CDR3 sequence reads: CASSSPGTDSYEQYF. The DNA of the CDR3 is TGTGCCAGTAGTTCTCCCGGGACAGACTCCTACGAGCAGTACTTC.

This clone was observed a few times. The CDR3 nucleotides are TGCAGCAGTAACAGGGGAATGAACACTGAAGCTTTCTTT. It codes for CSSNRGMNTEAFF. V and J are TRBV29-1 and TRBJ1-1; 7 bases map to TRBD1. CDR3 length equals 13 residues. V shed 8 bases and J 0 bases; nucleotides not matched to a gene: 6. Germline CDR1 SQVTM, CDR2 ANQGSEA. Complete variable domain (other parts from reference TRBV29-1 and TRBJ1-1): SAVISQKPSRDICQRGTSLTIQCQVDSQVTMMFWYRQQPGQSLTLIATANQGSEATYESGFVIDKFPISRPNLTFSTLTVSNMSPEDSSIYLCSSNRGMNTEAFFGQGTRLTVV.